This T cell receptor (beta chain) was recorded in a study of shared clonotypes between healthy human individuals. Study information: A donor's plate count was three for CD4 naive and three for CD4 memory; CD8 naive had two and CD8 memory one.

In its sample, this clone was seen a few times. Execution of the assay was at deep level. Data came from immunoSEQ multiplex PCR; TCRdb stores just in-frame clones and leaves some out. There are under 2,500,000 clones in the sample; approximately 94% occur only once, and roughly 0.13% lies in the top ten. The V and J ends lost 7 bases and 4 bases, in that order; junction bases with no gene match: 4. The CDR3 runs 13 residues. Germline lookup yields CDR1 SNHLY and CDR2 FYNNEI. Sequencing was carried out using naive CD4+ T cells sorted from blood. Documented subset: CD45RA+ positively selected. The TCR sequence derives from a man aged 18 to 29 in good health. The chain employs TRBV2 and TRBJ1-2; 9 bases are shared with TRBD1. The DNA of the CDR3 is TGTGCCAGCACGGGGACAGGGTTCTATGGCTACACCTTC. Protein: CASTGTGFYGYTF.